This TCR beta chain was identified during a study of PD-L1 blockade in urothelial cancer. Overall study: Atezolizumab (1,200 mg intravenously every 3 weeks) began in about 2014 for patients. At 3 weeks (second dose) and 6 weeks after starting treatment, blood was analyzed.

This CDR3 has 16 amino acids. The V gene end was trimmed by 7 bases and the J gene end by 6 bases; junction bases not matched to a gene: 17. Germline V gives CDR1 SQVTM, CDR2 ANQGSEA. TCRdb's copy holds only in-frame clones and misses some; the assay was immunoSEQ multiplex PCR. The sample records 80,000 to 100,000 clones, about 80% being singletons. The receptor's source is a man in his 70s with urothelial cancer. Material: PBMCs, obtained around atezolizumab (anti-PD-L1) treatment. This chain joins TRBV29-1 and TRBJ2-3; TRBD2 matches at 9 bases. CDR3 nucleotide sequence: TGCAGCGCCCGAAAAGGGGCGGGAGGGCCGGGTGATACGCAGTATTTT. This encodes CSARKGAGGPGDTQYF.